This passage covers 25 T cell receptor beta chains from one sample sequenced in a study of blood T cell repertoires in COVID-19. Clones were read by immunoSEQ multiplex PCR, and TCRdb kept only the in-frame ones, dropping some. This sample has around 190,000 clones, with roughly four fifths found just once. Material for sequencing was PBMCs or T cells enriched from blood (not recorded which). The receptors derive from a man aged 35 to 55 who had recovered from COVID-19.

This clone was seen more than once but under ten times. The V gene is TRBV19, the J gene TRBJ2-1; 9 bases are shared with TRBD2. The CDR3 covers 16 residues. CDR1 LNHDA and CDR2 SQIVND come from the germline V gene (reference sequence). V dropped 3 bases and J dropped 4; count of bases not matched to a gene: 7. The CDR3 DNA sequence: TGTGCCAGTAGTATTTCTGCTAGCGGGAAGTACAATGAGCAGTTCTTC. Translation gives CASSISASGKYNEQFF.

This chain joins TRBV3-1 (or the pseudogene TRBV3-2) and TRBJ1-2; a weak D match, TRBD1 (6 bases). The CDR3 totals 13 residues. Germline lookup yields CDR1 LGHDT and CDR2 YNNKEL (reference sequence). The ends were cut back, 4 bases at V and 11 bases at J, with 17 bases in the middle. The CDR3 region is CASSLGQTGGYTF. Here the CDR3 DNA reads TGTGCCAGCAGCCTCGGACAGACCGGTGGGTACACCTTC.

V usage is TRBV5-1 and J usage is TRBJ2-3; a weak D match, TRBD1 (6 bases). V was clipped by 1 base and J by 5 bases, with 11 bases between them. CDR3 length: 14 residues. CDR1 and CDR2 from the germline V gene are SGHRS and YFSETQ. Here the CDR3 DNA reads TGCGCCAGCAGCTTGCTGACAGGTTTAGATACGCAGTATTTT. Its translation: CASSLLTGLDTQYF.

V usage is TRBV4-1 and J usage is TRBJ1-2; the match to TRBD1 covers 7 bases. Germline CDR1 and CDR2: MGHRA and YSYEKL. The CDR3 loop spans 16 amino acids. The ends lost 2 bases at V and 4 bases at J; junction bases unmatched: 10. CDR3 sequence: CASSQPQGVTIYGYTF. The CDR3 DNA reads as TGCGCCAGCAGCCAACCCCAGGGGGTAACCATCTATGGCTACACCTTC.

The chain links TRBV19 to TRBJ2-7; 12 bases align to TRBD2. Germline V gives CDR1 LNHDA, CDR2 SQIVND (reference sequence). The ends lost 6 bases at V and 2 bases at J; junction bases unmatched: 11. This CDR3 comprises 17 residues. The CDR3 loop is CASSTSGTSGPTYEQYF. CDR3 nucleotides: TGTGCCAGTAGCACATCCGGGACTAGCGGGCCGACCTACGAGCAGTACTTC. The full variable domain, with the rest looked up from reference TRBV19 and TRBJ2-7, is DGGITQSPKYLFRKEGQNVTLSCEQNLNHDAMYWYRQDPGQGLRLIYYSQIVNDFQKGDIAEGYSVSREKKESFPLTVTSAQKNPTAFYLCASSTSGTSGPTYEQYFGPGTRLTVT.

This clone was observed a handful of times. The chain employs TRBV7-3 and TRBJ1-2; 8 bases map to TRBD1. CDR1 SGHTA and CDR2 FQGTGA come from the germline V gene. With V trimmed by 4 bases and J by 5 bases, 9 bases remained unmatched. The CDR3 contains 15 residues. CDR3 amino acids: CASSSTPGGAYGYTF. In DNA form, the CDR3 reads TGTGCCAGCAGCTCAACCCCAGGGGGCGCTTATGGCTACACCTTC.

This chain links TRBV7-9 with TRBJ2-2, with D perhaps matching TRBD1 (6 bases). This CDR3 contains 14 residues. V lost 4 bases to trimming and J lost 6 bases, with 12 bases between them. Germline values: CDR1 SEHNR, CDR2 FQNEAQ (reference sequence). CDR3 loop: CASSSTGRAGELFF. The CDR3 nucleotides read TGTGCCAGCAGCTCCACAGGGAGAGCCGGGGAGCTGTTTTTT.

The CDR3 DNA sequence: TGTGCCAGCAGTCACGGTCGACTAGCGGGAGTGGGGGAGCAGTACTTC. Protein: CASSHGRLAGVGEQYF. The chain carries TRBV27 and TRBJ2-7; 12 nucleotides align to TRBD2. The germline V gene has CDR1 MNHEY and CDR2 SMNVEV (reference sequence). Unmatched junction bases numbered 12, after V lost 5 bases and J lost 7 bases. The CDR3 is 16 amino acids.

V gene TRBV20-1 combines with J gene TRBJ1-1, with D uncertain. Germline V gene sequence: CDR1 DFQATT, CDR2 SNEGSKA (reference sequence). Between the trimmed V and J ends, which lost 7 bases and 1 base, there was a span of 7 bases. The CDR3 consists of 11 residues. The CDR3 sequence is CSVPQNTEAFF. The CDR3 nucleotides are TGCAGTGTCCCCCAGAACACTGAAGCTTTCTTT.

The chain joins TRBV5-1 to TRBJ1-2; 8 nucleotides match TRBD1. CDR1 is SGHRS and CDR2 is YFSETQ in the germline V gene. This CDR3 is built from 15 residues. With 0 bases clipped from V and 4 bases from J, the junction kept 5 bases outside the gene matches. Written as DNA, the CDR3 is TGCGCCAGCAGCTTGGGACAGGGGCAGACCTATGGCTACACCTTC. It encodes CASSLGQGQTYGYTF.

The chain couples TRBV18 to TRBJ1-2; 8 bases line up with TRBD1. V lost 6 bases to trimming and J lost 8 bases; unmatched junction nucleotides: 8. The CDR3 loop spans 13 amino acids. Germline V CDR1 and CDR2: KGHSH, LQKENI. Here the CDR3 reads CASSPGTGGGYTF. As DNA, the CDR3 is TGTGCCAGCTCTCCGGGGACAGGAGGCGGCTACACCTTC. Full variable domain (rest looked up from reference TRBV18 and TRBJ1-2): NAGVMQNPRHLVRRRGQEARLRCSPMKGHSHVYWYRQLPEEGLKFMVYLQKENIIDESGMPKERFSAEFPKEGPSILRIQQVVRGDSAAYFCASSPGTGGGYTFGSGTRLTVV.

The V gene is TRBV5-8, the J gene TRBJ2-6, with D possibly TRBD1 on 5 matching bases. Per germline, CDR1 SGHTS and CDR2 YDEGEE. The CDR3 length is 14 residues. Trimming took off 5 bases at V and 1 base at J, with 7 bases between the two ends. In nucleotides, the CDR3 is TGTGCCAGCAGACCAGGGTCTGGGGCCAACGTCCTGACTTTC. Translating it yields CASRPGSGANVLTF.

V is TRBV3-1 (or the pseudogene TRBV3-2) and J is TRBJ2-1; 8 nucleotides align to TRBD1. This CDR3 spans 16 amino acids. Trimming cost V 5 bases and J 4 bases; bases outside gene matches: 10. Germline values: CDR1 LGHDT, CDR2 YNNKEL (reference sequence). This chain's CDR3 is CASSSSRTGLYNEQFF. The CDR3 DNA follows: TGTGCCAGCAGCTCCTCCCGGACAGGGCTATACAATGAGCAGTTCTTC.

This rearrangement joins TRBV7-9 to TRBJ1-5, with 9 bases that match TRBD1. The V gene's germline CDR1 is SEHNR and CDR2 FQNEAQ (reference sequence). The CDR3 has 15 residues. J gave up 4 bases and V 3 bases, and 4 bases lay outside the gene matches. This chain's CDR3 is CASSFDGTGNQPQHF. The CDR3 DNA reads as TGTGCCAGCAGCTTTGACGGGACAGGGAATCAGCCCCAGCATTTT.

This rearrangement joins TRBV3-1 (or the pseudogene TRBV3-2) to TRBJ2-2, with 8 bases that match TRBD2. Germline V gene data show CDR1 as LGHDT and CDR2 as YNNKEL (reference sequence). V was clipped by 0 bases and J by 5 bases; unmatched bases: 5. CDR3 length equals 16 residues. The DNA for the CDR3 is TGTGCCAGCAGCCAAGAGTCAGTAGCGGGGACCGGGGAGCTGTTTTTT. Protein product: CASSQESVAGTGELFF.

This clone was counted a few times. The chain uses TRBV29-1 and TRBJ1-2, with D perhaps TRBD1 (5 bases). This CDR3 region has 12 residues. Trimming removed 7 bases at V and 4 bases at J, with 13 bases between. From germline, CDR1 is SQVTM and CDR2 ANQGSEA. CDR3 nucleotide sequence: TGCAGCGCTACATGGGGCGTCTATGGCTACACCTTC. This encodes CSATWGVYGYTF.

The CDR3 nucleotides are TGCGCCAGCAGCGGTGGGGACTTACCCAATCAGCCCCAGCATTTT. Residues: CASSGGDLPNQPQHF. The chain joins TRBV5-1 to TRBJ1-5, with D maybe TRBD1 (5 bases). The CDR3 runs 15 residues. Trimming cost V 4 bases and J 3 bases, with 14 bases left between them. Germline V gives CDR1 SGHRS, CDR2 YFSETQ.

CDR3 loop: CATSLGAGAFRSSGNTIYF. The CDR3 DNA follows: TGTGCCACCAGCCTAGGAGCAGGGGCCTTTCGATCCTCTGGAAACACCATATATTTT. This chain uses TRBV15 with TRBJ1-3; maybe TRBD1 (6 bases). There are 19 residues in the CDR3. Trimming took 5 bases from V and 0 from J, leaving 23 bases between them. Germline values: CDR1 LNHNV, CDR2 YYDKDF (reference sequence).

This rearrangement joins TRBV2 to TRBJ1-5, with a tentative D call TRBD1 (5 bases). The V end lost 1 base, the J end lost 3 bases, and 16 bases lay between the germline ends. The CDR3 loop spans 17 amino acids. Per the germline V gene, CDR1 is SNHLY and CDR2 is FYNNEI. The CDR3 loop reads CASSEGQTAGPNQPQHF. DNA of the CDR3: TGTGCCAGCAGTGAAGGCCAGACAGCAGGGCCCAATCAGCCCCAGCATTTT. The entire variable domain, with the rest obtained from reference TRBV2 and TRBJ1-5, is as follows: EPEVTQTPSHQVTQMGQEVILRCVPISNHLYFYWYRQILGQKVEFLVSFYNNEISEKSEIFDDQFSVERPDGSNFTLKIRSTKLEDSAMYFCASSEGQTAGPNQPQHFGDGTRLSIL.

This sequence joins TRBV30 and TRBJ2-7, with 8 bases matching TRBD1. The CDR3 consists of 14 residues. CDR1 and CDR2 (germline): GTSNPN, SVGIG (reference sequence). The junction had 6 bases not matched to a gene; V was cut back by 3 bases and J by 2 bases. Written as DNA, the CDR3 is TGTGCCTGGAGCAGACAGGGGACAACCTACGAGCAGTACTTC. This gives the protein CAWSRQGTTYEQYF.

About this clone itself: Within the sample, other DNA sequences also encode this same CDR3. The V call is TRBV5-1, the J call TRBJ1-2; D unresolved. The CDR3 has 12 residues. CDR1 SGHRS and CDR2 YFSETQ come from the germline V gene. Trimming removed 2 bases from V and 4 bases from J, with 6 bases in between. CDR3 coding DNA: TGCGCCAGCAGCTTAGGACTCTATGGCTACACCTTC. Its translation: CASSLGLYGYTF. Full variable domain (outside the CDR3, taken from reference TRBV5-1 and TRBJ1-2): KAGVTQTPRYLIKTRGQQVTLSCSPISGHRSVSWYQQTPGQGLQFLFEYFSETQRNKGNFPGRFSGRQFSNSRSEMNVSTLELGDSALYLCASSLGLYGYTFGSGTRLTVV.

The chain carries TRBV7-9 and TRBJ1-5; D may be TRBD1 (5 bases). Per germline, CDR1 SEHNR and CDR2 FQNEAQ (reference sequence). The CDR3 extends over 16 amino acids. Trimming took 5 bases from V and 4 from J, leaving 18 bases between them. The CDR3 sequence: CASSAGGRSDNQPQHF. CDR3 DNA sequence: TGTGCCAGCAGCGCCGGGGGACGGTCTGATAATCAGCCCCAGCATTTT.

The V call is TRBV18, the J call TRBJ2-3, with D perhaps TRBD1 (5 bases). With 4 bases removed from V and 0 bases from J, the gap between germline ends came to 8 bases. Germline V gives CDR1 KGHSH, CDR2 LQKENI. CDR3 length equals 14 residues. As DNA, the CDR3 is TGTGCCAGCTCACAGGACACGAGCACAGATACGCAGTATTTT. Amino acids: CASSQDTSTDTQYF. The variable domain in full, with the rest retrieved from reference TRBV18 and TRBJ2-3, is NAGVMQNPRHLVRRRGQEARLRCSPMKGHSHVYWYRQLPEEGLKFMVYLQKENIIDESGMPKERFSAEFPKEGPSILRIQQVVRGDSAAYFCASSQDTSTDTQYFGPGTRLTVL.

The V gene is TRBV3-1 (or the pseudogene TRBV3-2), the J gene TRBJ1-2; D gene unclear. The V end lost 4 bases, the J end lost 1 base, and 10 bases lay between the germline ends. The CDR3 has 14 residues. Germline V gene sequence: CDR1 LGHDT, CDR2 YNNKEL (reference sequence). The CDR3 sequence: CASSPDTLNYGYTF. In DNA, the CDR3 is TGTGCCAGCAGCCCCGACACTCTTAACTATGGCTACACCTTC.

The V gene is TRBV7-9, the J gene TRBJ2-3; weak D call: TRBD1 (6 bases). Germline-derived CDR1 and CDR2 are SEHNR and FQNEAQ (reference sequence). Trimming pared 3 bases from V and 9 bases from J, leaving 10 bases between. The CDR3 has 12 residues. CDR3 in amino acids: CASSLDSSTQYF. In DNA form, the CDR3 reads TGTGCCAGCAGCTTGGACAGTTCGACGCAGTATTTT.